A selection of T cell receptor beta chains follows, all from one sample in a study of CD8+CD57+ T cells in acquired aplastic anemia. TCRdb reanalysed the reads using MiXCR and keeps one entry per CDR3 protein. The sample has some 180,000 distinct CDR3 sequences, almost 50% seen once. Sample: sorted CD4+, CD8+, or CD8+CD57+ T cells (not recorded which) from PBMCs. Source of these receptors: a human donor with aplastic anemia. Both conserved end residues are part of each CDR3. A D gene is named only where the DNA matches it firmly. Size is omitted from some rows. Given values are once, few, many or a class for expanded clones.

TRBV14,TRBJ2-1,15,-,-,TGTGCCAGCAGCCAATTCCAAGCTGCCAGCAATGAGCAGTTCTTC,CASSQFQAASNEQFF
TRBV10-3,TRBJ1-2,15,-,-,TGTGCCATCAGTGTCGAGATGGGGGCTGGGTATGGCTACACCTTC,CAISVEMGAGYGYTF
TRBV20-1,TRBJ1-1,17,-,-,TGCAGTGCTAGAGATCGACACGGGAGGGCGAGGGCCACTGAAGCTTTCTTT,CSARDRHGRARATEAFF
TRBV15,TRBJ2-4,14,TRBD1,-,TGTGCCACCAGCAGCTCCAGGGGGCCTAGCATTCAGTACTTC,CATSSSRGPSIQYF
TRBV12-5,TRBJ1-1,15,-,-,TGTGCTAGTGGTTTGGTCCGGACACAGAACACTGAAGCTTTCTTT,CASGLVRTQNTEAFF
TRBV7-2,TRBJ2-3,16,-,many,TGTGCCAGCAGCTTAGGAATGAATAGGGTAGCGGATACGCAGTATTTT,CASSLGMNRVADTQYF
TRBV7-8,TRBJ2-5,15,TRBD1,-,TGTGCCAGCAGCTTGGGGACAGGGAGTCGGGAGACCCAGTACTTC,CASSLGTGSRETQYF
TRBV2,TRBJ1-6,14,-,-,TGTGCCAGCAGTGCCGGGACGACCGGAAGTCCCCTCCACTTT,CASSAGTTGSPLHF
TRBV2,TRBJ1-6,11,-,-,TGTGCCAGCAACGAACGTTCACCCCTCCACTTT,CASNERSPLHF
TRBV10-1,TRBJ2-1,18,-,few,TGCGCCAGCAGTGAAGTGGGGGCAAATTGTCTTCTTTTGGATGAGCAGTTCTTC,CASSEVGANCLLLDEQFF
TRBV30,TRBJ2-3,15,TRBD2,-,TGTGCCTGGAGTTTCCAGACTAGCGGGGGAGATACGCAGTATTTT,CAWSFQTSGGDTQYF
TRBV24-1,TRBJ1-1,11,-,-,TGTGCCACCAGTGACGGGGGTGAAGCTTTCTTT,CATSDGGEAFF